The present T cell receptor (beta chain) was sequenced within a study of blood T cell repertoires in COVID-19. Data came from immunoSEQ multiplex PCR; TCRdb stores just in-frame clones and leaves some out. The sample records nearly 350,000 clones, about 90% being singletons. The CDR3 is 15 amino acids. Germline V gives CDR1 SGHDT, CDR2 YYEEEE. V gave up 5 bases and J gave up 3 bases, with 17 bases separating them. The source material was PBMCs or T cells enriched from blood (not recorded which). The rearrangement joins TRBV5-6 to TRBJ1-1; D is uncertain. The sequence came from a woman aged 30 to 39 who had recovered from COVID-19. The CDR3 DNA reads TGTGCCAGCAGATTCGGGGTATCTTGGGACACTGAAGCTTTCTTT. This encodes CASRFGVSWDTEAFF.